The 8 T cell receptor beta chains reported below all come from one sample, sequenced in a study of control samples from healthy donors and cancer patients. Clones were read by immunoSEQ multiplex PCR, and TCRdb kept only the in-frame ones, dropping some. The profile covers 150,000 or so clones, with roughly 94% appearing a single time and around 13% taken by the ten largest. Material for sequencing was blood. The receptor source for this set is a man in his forties in good health.

This clone showed up just once. The rearrangement links TRBV7-9 to TRBJ2-5; the D gene is possibly TRBD1 (5 bases). Germline-derived CDR1 and CDR2 are SEHNR and FQNEAQ (reference sequence). The CDR3 totals 15 residues. Trimming shortened V by 5 bases and J by 3 bases, and 16 bases separated the two germline ends. CDR3 protein: CASSGWVQGEETQYF. CDR3 nucleotides: TGTGCCAGCAGCGGTTGGGTCCAAGGGGAAGAGACCCAGTACTTC.

The V and J genes are TRBV10-3 and TRBJ2-7; unclear D gene. The CDR3 length is 12 residues. Trimming stripped 2 bases from V and 6 bases from J, with 8 bases between. Germline V lookup: CDR1 ENHRY, CDR2 SYGVKD. In DNA, the CDR3 is TGTGCCATCAGTGAGGTGTGGCGCGAGCAGTACTTC. Its protein product is CAISEVWREQYF.

The rearrangement joins TRBV9 to TRBJ2-1; the match to TRBD2 covers 10 bases. The germline V gene has CDR1 SGDLS and CDR2 YYNGEE. The ends lost 2 bases at V and 0 bases at J; junction bases unmatched: 2. This CDR3 contains 16 residues. The CDR3 region is CASSVSSGSSYNEQFF. The CDR3 region has the DNA TGTGCCAGCAGCGTCTCTAGCGGGAGCTCCTACAATGAGCAGTTCTTC.

The sample holds many counts of this clone. CDR3 sequence (DNA): TGTGCCAGCAGTTTAGCGGACGAGGACACCATATATTTT. Translation gives CASSLADEDTIYF. The rearrangement uses TRBV12-3 or TRBV12-4 and TRBJ1-3; no clear D. The CDR3 has 13 amino acids. Trimming cost V 0 bases and J 8 bases, with 8 bases left between them.

Remarks on this clone: At the DNA level, this CDR3 is encoded by other sequences in the same sample as well. The J gene is TRBJ1-5, the V gene TRBV13; no definite D call. The CDR3 totals 12 residues. Between the trimmed V and J ends, which lost 3 bases and 7 bases, there was a span of 7 bases. Germline CDR1 is PRHDT and CDR2 is FYEKMQ (reference sequence). CDR3: CASSLGAQPQHF. DNA for the CDR3: TGTGCCAGCAGCTTGGGCGCCCAGCCCCAGCATTTT.

V usage is TRBV9 and J usage is TRBJ2-7; the match to TRBD1 covers 9 bases. Germline CDR1 reads SGDLS; CDR2 reads YYNGEE. V shed 3 bases, J shed 3 bases, and the junction held 10 bases outside the gene matches. This CDR3 region has 16 residues. CDR3 sequence reads: CASSGPGTGSRYEQYF. CDR3 sequence (DNA): TGTGCCAGCAGCGGCCCCGGGACAGGGAGTCGCTACGAGCAGTACTTC.

The gene calls are TRBV9 and TRBJ1-4, with 10 bases matching TRBD1. With 0 bases clipped from V and 7 bases from J, the junction kept 6 bases outside the gene matches. In germline, CDR1 is SGDLS, CDR2 YYNGEE. CDR3 length equals 16 residues. The CDR3 sequence: CASSVDTTGGVEKLFF. As DNA, the CDR3 is TGTGCCAGCAGCGTAGATACGACAGGGGGCGTTGAAAAACTGTTTTTT.

This chain connects TRBV3-1 (or the pseudogene TRBV3-2) to TRBJ2-7, with D hard to call. The CDR3 is made up of 15 amino acids. Germline loops: CDR1 LGHDT, CDR2 YNNKEL (reference sequence). V gave up 0 bases and J gave up 6 bases, with 15 bases separating them. The CDR3 is CASSQESHGLVEQYF. The CDR3 nucleotides read TGTGCCAGCAGCCAAGAAAGCCATGGGTTGGTCGAGCAGTACTTC.